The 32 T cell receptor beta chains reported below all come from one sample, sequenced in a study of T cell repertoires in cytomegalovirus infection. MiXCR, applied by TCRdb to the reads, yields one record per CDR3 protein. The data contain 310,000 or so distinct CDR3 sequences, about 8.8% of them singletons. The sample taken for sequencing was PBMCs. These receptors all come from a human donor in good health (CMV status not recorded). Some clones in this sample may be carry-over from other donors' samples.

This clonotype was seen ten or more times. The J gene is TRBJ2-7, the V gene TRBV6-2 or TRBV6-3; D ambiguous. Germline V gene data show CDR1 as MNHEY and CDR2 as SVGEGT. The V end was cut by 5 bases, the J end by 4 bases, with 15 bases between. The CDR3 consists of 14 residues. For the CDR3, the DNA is TGTGCCAGCAGTAAGGTCGGTAGGAGATACGAGCAGTACGTC. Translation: CASSKVGRRYEQYV.

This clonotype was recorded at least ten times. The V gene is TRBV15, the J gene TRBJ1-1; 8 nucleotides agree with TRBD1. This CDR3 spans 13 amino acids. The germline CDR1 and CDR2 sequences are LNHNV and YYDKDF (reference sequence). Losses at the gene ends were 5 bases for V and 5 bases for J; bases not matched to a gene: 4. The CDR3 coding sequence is TGTGCCACCAGCTATACAGGGGGGACTGAAGCTTTCTTT. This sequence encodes CATSYTGGTEAFF.

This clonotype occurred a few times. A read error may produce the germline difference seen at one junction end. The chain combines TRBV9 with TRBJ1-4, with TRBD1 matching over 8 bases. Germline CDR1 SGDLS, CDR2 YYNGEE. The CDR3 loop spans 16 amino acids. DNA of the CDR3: TGTGCCAGCAGCGTAGGGACAGGGCCCTTGGTTGAAGAACTGTTTTTT. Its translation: CASSVGTGPLVEELFF.

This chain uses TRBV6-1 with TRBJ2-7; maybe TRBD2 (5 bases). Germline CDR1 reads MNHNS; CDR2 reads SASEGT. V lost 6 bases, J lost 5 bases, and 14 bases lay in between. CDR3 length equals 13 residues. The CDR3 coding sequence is TGTGCCAGCAGCTCGGGAATTAGTAACGAGCAGTACGTC. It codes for CASSSGISNEQYV.

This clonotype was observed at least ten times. In DNA form, the CDR3 reads TGTGCGAGCGGGAACACTGAAGCTTTCTTT. This codes for CASGNTEAFF. The chain employs TRBV14 and TRBJ1-1; D is unresolved. CDR1 and CDR2 (germline): SGHDN, FVKESK. The CDR3 has 10 amino acids.

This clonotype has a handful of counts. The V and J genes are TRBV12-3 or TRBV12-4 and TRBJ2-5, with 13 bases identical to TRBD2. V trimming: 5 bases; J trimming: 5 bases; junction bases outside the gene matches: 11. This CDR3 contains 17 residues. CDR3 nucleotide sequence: TGTGCCAGCAGTCCTCCGGGACTAGCGGGGATCGGGGAGACCCAGTACTTC. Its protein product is CASSPPGLAGIGETQYF.

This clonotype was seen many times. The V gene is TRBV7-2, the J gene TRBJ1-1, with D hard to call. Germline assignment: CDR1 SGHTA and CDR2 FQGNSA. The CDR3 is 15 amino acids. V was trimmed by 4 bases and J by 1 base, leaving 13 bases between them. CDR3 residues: CASSYNGMSNTEAFF. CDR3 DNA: TGTGCCAGCAGCTACAACGGAATGTCGAACACTGAAGCTTTCTTT.

In nucleotides, the CDR3 is TGTGCCAGCAGCTTGGGGGCGGCCAATCAGCCCCAGCATTTT. Its protein is CASSLGAANQPQHF. The V gene is TRBV7-9, the J gene TRBJ1-5, with a tentative D call TRBD1 (6 bases). Trimming took off 3 bases at V and 3 bases at J, with 9 bases between the two ends. Germline values: CDR1 SEHNR, CDR2 FQNEAQ (reference sequence). This CDR3 contains 14 residues.

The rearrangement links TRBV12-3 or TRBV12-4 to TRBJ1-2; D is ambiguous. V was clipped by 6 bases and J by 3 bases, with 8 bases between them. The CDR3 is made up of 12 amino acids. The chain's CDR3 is CASRNTDYGYTF. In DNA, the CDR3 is TGTGCCAGCAGGAACACTGACTATGGCTACACCTTC.

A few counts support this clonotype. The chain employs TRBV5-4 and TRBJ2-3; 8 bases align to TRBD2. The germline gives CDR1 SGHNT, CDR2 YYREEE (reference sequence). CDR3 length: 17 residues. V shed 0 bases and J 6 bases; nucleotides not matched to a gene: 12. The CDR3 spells CASSLVSGGLGSDTQYF. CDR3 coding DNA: TGTGCCAGCAGCTTGGTCAGCGGGGGATTGGGATCGGATACGCAGTATTTT.

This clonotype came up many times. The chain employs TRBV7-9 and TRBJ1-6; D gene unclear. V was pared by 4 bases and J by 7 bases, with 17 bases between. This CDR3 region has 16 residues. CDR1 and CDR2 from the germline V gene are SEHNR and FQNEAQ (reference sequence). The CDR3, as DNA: TGTGCCAGCAGCTCCCTCGCACCCGGGAGGAATTCACCCCTCCACTTT. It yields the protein CASSSLAPGRNSPLHF.

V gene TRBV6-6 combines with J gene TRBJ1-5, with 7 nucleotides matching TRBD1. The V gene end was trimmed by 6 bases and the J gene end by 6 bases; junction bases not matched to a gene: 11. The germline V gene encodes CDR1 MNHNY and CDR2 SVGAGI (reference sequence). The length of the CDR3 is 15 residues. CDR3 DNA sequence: TGTGCCAGCAGCCCCCCGCCAGGGGGAGGTCAGCCCCAGCATTTT. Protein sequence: CASSPPPGGGQPQHF.

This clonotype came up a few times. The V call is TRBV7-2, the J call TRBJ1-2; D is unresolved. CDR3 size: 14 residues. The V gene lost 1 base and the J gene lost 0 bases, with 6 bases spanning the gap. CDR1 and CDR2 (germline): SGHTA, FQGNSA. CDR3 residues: CASSLGPANYGYTF. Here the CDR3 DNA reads TGTGCCAGCAGCTTAGGGCCAGCTAACTATGGCTACACCTTC. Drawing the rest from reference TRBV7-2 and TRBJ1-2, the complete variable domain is GAGVSQSPSNKVTEKGKDVELRCDPISGHTALYWYRQSLGQGLEFLIYFQGNSAPDKSGLPSDRFSAERTGGSVSTLTIQRTQQEDSAVYLCASSLGPANYGYTFGSGTRLTVV.

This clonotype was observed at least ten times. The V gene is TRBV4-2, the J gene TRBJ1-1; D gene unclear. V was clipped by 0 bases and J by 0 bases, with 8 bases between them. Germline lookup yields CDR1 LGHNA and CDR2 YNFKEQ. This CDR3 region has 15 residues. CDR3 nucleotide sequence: TGTGCCAGCAGCCAAGATCTCGGACTGAACACTGAAGCTTTCTTT. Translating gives CASSQDLGLNTEAFF.

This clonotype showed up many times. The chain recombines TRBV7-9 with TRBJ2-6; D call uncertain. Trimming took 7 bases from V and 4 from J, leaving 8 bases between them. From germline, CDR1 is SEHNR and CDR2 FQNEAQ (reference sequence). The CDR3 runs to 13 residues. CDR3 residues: CASTPRGANVLTF. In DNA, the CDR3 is TGTGCCAGCACCCCTAGAGGGGCCAACGTCCTGACTTTC.

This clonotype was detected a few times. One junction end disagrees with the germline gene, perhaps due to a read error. The chain's CDR3 is CASRTGNRNSPLHF. CDR3 in DNA: TGTGCCAGTAGGACAGGGAACCGTAATTCGCCCCTCCACTTT. This sequence joins TRBV19 and TRBJ1-6; 7 nucleotides match TRBD1. The CDR3 extends over 14 amino acids. Looked up from germline, CDR1 is LNHDA and CDR2 is SQIVND (reference sequence).

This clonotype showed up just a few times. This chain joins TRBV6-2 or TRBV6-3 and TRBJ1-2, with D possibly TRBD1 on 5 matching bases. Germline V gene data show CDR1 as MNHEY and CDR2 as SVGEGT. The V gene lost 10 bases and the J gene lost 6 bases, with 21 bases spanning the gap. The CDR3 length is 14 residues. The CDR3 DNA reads TGTGCCACTCGTCTCGGAGAGGGGAGGAATGGCTACACCTTC. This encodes CATRLGEGRNGYTF.

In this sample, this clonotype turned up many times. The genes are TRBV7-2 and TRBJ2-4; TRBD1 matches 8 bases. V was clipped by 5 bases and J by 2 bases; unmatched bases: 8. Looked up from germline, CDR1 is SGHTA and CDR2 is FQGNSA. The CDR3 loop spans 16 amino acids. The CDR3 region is CASSRRQGSSKNIQYF. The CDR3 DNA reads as TGTGCCAGCAGCCGGCGACAGGGGTCCTCCAAAAACATTCAGTACTTC.

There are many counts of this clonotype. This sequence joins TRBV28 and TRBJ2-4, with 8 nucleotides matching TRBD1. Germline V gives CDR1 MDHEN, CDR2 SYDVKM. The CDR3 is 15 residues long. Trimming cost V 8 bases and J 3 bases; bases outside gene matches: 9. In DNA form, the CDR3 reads TGTGCCAGCCAACCAGGGGGCAGGGGCAAAAACATTCAGTACTTC. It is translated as CASQPGGRGKNIQYF.

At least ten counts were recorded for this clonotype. The CDR3: CASSYRVSAGPSTYEQYV. DNA for the CDR3: TGTGCCAGCAGTTACCGCGTATCTGCGGGGCCCTCTACTTACGAGCAGTACGTC. The chain is built from TRBV6-2 or TRBV6-3 and TRBJ2-7, with a weak D call TRBD2 (6 bases). The V gene's germline CDR1 is MNHEY and CDR2 SVGEGT. V gave up 2 bases and J gave up 4 bases, with 24 bases separating them. This CDR3 is built from 18 residues.

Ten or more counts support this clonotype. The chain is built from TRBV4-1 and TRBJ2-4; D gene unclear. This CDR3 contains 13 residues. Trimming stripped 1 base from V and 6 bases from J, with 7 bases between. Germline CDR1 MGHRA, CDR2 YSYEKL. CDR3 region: CASSQGAVNIQYF. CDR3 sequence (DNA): TGCGCCAGCAGCCAAGGGGCCGTAAACATTCAGTACTTC.

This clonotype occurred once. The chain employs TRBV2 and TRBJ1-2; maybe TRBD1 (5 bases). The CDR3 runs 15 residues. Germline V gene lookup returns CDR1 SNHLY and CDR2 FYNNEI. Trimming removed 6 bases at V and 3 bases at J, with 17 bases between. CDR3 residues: CASRAGVGRDYGYTF. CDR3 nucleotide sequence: TGTGCCAGCAGGGCCGGAGTGGGGCGCGACTATGGCTACACCTTC.

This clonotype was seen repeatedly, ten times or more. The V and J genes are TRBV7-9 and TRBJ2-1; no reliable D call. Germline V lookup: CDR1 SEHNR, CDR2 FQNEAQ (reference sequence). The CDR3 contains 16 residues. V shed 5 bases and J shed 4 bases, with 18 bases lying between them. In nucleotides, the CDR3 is TGTGCCAGCAGCCCAGAACCAGCGAGAGGTTACAATGAGCAGTTCTTC. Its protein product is CASSPEPARGYNEQFF.

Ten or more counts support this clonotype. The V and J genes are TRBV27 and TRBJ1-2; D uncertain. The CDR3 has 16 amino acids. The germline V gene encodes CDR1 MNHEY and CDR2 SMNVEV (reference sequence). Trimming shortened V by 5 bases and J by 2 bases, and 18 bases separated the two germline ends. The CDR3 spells CASSRGGRPPNYGYTF. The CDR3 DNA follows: TGTGCCAGCAGTCGAGGCGGGCGACCCCCGAACTATGGCTACACCTTC.

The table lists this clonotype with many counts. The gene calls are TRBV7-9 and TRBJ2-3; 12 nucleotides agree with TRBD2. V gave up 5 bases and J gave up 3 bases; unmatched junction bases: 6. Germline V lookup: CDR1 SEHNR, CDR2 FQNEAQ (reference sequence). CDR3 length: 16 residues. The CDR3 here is CASSALAGGWTDTQYF. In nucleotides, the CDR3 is TGTGCCAGCAGCGCACTAGCGGGGGGCTGGACAGATACGCAGTATTTT. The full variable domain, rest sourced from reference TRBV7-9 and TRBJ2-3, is DTGVSQNPRHKITKRGQNVTFRCDPISEHNRLYWYRQTLGQGPEFLTYFQNEAQLEKSRLLSDRFSAERPKGSFSTLEIQRTEQGDSAMYLCASSALAGGWTDTQYFGPGTRLTVL.

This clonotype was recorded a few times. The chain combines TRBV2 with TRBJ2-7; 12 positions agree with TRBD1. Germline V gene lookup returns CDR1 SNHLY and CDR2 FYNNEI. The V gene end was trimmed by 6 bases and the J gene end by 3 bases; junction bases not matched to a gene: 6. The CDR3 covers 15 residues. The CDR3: CASRTGTGGSYEQYF. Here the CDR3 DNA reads TGTGCCAGCAGGACCGGGACAGGGGGCAGCTACGAGCAGTACTTC.

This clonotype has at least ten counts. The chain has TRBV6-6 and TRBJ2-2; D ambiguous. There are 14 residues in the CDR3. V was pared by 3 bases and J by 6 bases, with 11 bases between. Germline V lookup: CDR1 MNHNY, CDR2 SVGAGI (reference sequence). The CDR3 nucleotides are TGTGCCAGCAGTTATCCGAGAGGATCCGGGGAGCTGTTTTTT. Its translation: CASSYPRGSGELFF.

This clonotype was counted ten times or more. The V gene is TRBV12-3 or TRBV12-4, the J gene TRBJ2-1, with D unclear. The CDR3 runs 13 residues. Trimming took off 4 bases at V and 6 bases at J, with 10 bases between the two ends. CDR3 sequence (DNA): TGTGCCAGCAGTTCTCAGTCATTCAATGAGCAGTTCTTC. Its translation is CASSSQSFNEQFF.

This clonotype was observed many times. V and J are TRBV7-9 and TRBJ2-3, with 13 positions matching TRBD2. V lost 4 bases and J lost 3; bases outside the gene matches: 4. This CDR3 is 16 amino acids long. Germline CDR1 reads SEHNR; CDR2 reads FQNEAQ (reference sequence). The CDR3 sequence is CASSSPLAGGTDTQYF. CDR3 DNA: TGTGCCAGCAGCTCCCCACTAGCGGGGGGGACAGATACGCAGTATTTT.

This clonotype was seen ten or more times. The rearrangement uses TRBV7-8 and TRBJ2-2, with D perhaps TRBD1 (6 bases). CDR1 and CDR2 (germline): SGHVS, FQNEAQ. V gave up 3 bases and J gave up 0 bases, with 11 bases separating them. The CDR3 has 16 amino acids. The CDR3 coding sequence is TGTGCCAGCAGCTTCGCCGGGACAACGAACACCGGGGAGCTGTTTTTT. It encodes CASSFAGTTNTGELFF.

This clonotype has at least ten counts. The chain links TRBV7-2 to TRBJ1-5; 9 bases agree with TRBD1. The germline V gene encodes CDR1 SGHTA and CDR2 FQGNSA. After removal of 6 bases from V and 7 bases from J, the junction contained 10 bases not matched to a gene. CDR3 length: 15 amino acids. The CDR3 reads CASSPTGGARQPQHF. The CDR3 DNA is TGTGCCAGCAGTCCCACAGGGGGCGCGAGGCAGCCCCAGCATTTT.

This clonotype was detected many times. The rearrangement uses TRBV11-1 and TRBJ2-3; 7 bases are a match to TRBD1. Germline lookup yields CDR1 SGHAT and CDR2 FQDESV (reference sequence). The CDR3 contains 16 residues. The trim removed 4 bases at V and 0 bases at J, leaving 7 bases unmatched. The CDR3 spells CASSSRDRTSTDTQYF. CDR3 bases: TGTGCCAGCAGCTCCCGGGACAGAACTAGCACAGATACGCAGTATTTT.